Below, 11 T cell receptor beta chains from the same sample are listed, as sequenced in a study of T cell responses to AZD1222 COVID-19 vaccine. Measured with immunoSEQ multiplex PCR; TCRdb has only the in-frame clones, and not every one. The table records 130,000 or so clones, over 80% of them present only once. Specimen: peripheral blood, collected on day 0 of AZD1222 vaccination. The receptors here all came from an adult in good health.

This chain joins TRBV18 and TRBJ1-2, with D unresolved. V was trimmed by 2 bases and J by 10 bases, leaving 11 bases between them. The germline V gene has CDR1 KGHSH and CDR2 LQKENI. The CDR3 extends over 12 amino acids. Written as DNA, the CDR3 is TGTGCCAGCTCACCAAGATCCGGGGTCTACACCTTC. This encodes CASSPRSGVYTF.

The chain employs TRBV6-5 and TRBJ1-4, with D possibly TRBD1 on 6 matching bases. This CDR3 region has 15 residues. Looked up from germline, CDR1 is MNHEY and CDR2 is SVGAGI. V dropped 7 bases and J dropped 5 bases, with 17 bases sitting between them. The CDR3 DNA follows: TGTGCCAGCACCCGGGGAGTAGGGGGGAATGAAAAACTGTTTTTT. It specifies CASTRGVGGNEKLFF.

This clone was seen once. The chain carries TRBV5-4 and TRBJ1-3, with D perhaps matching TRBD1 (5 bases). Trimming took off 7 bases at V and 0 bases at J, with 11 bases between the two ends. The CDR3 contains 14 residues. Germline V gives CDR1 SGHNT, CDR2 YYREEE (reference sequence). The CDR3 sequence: CASRGGSSGNTIYF. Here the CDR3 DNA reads TGTGCCAGCCGGGGGGGGAGCTCTGGAAACACCATATATTTT.

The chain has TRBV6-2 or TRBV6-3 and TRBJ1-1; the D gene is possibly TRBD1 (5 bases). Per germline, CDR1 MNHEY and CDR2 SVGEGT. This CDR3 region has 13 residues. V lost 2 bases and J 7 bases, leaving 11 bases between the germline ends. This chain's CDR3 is CASSYGTDNEAFF. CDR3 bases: TGTGCCAGCAGTTACGGGACGGATAATGAAGCTTTCTTT.

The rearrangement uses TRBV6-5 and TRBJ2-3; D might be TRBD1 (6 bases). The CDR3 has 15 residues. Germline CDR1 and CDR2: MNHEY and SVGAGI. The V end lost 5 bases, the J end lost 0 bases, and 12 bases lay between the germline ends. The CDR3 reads CASSQDSFSTDTQYF. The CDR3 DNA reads TGTGCCAGCAGTCAGGACAGTTTTAGCACAGATACGCAGTATTTT.

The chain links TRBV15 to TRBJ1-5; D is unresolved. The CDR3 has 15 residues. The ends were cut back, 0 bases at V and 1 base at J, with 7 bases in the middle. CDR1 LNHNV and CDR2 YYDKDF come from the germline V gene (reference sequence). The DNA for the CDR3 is TGTGCCACCAGCAGAGATCCTAGGAGCAATCAGCCCCAGCATTTT. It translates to CATSRDPRSNQPQHF.

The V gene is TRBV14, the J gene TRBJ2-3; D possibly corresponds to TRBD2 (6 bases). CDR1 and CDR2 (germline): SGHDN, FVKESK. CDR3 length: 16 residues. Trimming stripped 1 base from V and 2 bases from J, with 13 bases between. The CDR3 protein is CASSQAGGWVTDTQYF. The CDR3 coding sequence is TGTGCCAGCAGCCAAGCCGGGGGATGGGTCACAGATACGCAGTATTTT.

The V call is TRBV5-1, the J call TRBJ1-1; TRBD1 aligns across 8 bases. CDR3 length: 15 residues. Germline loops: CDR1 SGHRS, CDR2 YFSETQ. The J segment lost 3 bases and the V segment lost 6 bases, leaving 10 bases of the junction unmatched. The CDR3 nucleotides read TGCGCCAGCAAAGCGGGGACAGGAGGGGACACTGAAGCTTTCTTT. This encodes CASKAGTGGDTEAFF.

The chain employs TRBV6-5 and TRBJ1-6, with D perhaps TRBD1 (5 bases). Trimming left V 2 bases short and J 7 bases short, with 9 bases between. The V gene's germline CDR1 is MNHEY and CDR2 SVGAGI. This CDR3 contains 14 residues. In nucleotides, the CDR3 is TGTGCCAGCAGTTACGGGGCATCCAATTCACCCCTCCACTTT. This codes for CASSYGASNSPLHF.

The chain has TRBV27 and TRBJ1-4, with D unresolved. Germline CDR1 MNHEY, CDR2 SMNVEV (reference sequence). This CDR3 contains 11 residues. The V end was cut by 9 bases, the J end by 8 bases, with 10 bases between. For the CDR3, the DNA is TGTGCCAGTTCGAACGGGGAAAAACTGTTTTTT. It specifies CASSNGEKLFF.

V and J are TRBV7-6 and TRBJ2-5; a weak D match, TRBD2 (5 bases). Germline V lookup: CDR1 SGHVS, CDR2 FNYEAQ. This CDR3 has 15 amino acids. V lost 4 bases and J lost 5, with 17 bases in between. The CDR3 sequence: CASSSFGKGRETQYF. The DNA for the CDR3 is TGTGCCAGCAGCTCTTTCGGGAAGGGCAGGGAGACCCAGTACTTC.